This is a list of T cell receptor beta chains from one sample in a study of blood T cell repertoires in COVID-19. Assay: immunoSEQ multiplex PCR; the TCRdb copy retains only in-frame clones and omits some. The sample shows around 230,000 clones, roughly four fifths of them seen only once. Sequencing used PBMCs or T cells enriched from blood (not recorded which). Receptors were obtained from a middle-aged man who had recovered from COVID-19. Each CDR3 is given with its conserved first and last residue. The D gene is left open where the match is weak. Expanded clones get a size class; other rows say once, few or many, or leave the size out.

length	J	V	D	size	DNA	CDR3
15	TRBJ1-3	TRBV11-2	-	-	TGTGCCAGCAGCGTCAACAGCCGCTCCGGAAACACCATATATTTT	CASSVNSRSGNTIYF
14	TRBJ2-6	TRBV18	TRBD1	-	TGTGCCAGCTCACCCTTACGACAGGGAGACGTCCTGACTTTC	CASSPLRQGDVLTF
17	TRBJ2-3	TRBV5-1	TRBD2	-	TGCGCCAGCAGAACCGGGACTAGCGGGGGGGCCGCAGATACGCAGTATTTT	CASRTGTSGGAADTQYF
17	TRBJ2-2	TRBV9	TRBD2	-	TGTGCCAGCAGCTCACCGGGACTAGCAGTGAACACCGGGGAGCTGTTTTTT	CASSSPGLAVNTGELFF
17	TRBJ1-6	TRBV5-1	TRBD1	-	TGCGCCAGCAGCTTGGCCCCTCCGGGGACAGTAGATTCACCCCTCCACTTT	CASSLAPPGTVDSPLHF
13	TRBJ1-2	TRBV11-2	-	-	TGTGCCAGCAGCTTAGGGCTCTCCTATGGCTACACCTTC	CASSLGLSYGYTF
15	TRBJ2-7	TRBV6-1	TRBD1	few	TGTGCCAGCAGTGATCTTGGACAGGGGACCTACGAGCAGTACTTC	CASSDLGQGTYEQYF
15	TRBJ1-1	TRBV18	TRBD1	-	TGTGCCAGCTCACCCCGAGAGGGGGCGAACACTGAAGCTTTCTTT	CASSPREGANTEAFF
17	TRBJ2-1	TRBV21-1	-	once	TGTGCCAGCAGCAAAGAGTCCGACAGGGGGCCTGGGAATGAGCAGTTCTTC	CASSKESDRGPGNEQFF
13	TRBJ1-2	TRBV7-2	TRBD1	-	TGTGCCAGCAGCTCCCGTGACAGGGTTGGCTACACCTTC	CASSSRDRVGYTF
14	TRBJ2-7	TRBV10-3	-	-	TGTGCCAATGGACCGGGAAGGCGCCCCTACGAGCAGTACTTC	CANGPGRRPYEQYF
16	TRBJ1-5	TRBV19	-	-	TGTGCCAGTAGTGTTTCCGGGAAGACTAGCAATCAGCCCCAGCATTTT	CASSVSGKTSNQPQHF
15	TRBJ2-2	TRBV7-9	-	-	TGTGCCAGCAGCCCTCAGGGGCGCAGAACCGGGGAGCTGTTTTTT	CASSPQGRRTGELFF
15	TRBJ2-1	TRBV5-6	-	-	TGTGCCAGCAGCTTTACAGGACAGCTCTACAATGAGCAGTTCTTC	CASSFTGQLYNEQFF
13	TRBJ1-1	TRBV5-1	-	-	TGCGCCAGCAGCCGAGACGGGGTCACTGAAGCTTTCTTT	CASSRDGVTEAFF
15	TRBJ1-6	TRBV6-5	TRBD1	few	TGTGCCAGCAGTAAATACCGGGACAGGTATTCACCCCTCCACTTT	CASSKYRDRYSPLHF
15	TRBJ2-3	TRBV6-4	TRBD1	many	TGTGCCAGCAGCCCAGGGACAGGGGATCAAGATACGCAGTATTTT	CASSPGTGDQDTQYF